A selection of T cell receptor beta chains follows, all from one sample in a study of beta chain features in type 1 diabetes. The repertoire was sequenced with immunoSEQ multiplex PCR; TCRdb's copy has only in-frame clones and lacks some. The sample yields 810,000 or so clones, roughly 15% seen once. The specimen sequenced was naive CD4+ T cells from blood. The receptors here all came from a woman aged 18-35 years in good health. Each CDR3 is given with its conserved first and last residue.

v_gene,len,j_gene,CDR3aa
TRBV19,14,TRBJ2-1,CASRTEVLSSPMFF
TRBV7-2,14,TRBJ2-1,CASSADRGMYEQFF
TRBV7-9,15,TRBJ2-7,CASSLGSTTVYEQYF
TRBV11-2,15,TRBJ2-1,CASSIHSKGNNEQFF
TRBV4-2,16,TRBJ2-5,CASSPQDGLDRGAQYF
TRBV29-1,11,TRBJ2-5,CSVEEAETQYF
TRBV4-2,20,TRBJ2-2,CASSLNPGTSGDLNTGELFF
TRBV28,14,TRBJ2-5,CASSLIQGSETQYF
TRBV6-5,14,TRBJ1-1,CASSKHMDQLEAFF
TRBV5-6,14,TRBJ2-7,CASSLENRGYEQYF
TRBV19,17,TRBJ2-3,CASSISLTYSGRDTQYF
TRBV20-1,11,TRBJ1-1,CSAPESLGAFF
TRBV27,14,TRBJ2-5,CASSARTHRETQYF
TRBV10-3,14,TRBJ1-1,CAIGEGQQNTEAFF
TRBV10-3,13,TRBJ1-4,CATGTGGSEKLFF
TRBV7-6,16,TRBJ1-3,CASSWGQGASGNTIYF
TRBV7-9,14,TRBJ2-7,CASSLGPEAYEQYF
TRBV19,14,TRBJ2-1,CASSPRTVDNEQFF
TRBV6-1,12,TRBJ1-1,CASSLNIAEAFF
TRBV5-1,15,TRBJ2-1,CASSPSGNGVGEQFF
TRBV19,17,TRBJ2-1,CASSTRFVEGAYNEQFF
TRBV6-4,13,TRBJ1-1,CASNRDNDTEAFF
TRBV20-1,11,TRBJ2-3,CAGFGTDTQYF
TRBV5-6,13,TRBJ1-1,CASSSTENTEAFF